Given below is one T cell receptor beta chain in context. Its antigen remains unknown. This specimen comes from a study of shared clonotypes between healthy human individuals. Whole-study results and caveats: Clonotypes not shared had lower generation probabilities than those common to all four donors.

TCRdb's copy holds only in-frame clones and misses some; the assay was immunoSEQ multiplex PCR. This table holds approximately 2,000,000 clones, around 93% found once. This CDR3 is built from 21 residues. Unmatched junction bases numbered 23, after V lost 2 bases and J lost 4 bases. Germline CDR1 and CDR2: SGHRS and YFSETQ. CD45RO-negative CD8 cells positively selected for CCR7 made up the naive population, which excluded terminally differentiated effector memory CD45RA+ cells. Sequencing input: naive CD8+ T cells from PBMCs. The chain joins TRBV5-1 to TRBJ1-1, with 10 bases aligning to TRBD1. This clonotype was sampled from a young man in good health. Some clones in this sample may be carry-over from other donors' samples. CDR3 coding DNA: TGCGCCAGCAGCTTCCTGTCTCCGTCCACCGGGACAGGGGAGCGTAGCACTGAAGCTTTCTTT. Protein product: CASSFLSPSTGTGERSTEAFF.